This T cell receptor (beta chain) was recorded in a study of blood T cell repertoires in COVID-19. Across the whole study: Sources were T cells, B-cell-depleted T cells, or PBMCs; the material itself was cDNA or gDNA.

Germline V gene sequence: CDR1 SGDLS, CDR2 YYNGEE. The CDR3 consists of 17 residues. The V and J ends lost 3 bases and 4 bases respectively, with 22 bases between them. Some clones are missing from TCRdb's copy, which holds only in-frame ones; the method was immunoSEQ multiplex PCR. The data contain about 110,000 clones, around 78% of them singletons. The sequence derives from a woman aged 55-70 years with acute or convalescent COVID-19. The specimen sequenced was peripheral blood. This chain links TRBV9 with TRBJ2-5; D unclear. The CDR3 reads CASSANGASPGGETQYF. Written as DNA, the CDR3 is TGTGCCAGCAGCGCCAACGGCGCTAGTCCGGGTGGAGAGACCCAGTACTTC.